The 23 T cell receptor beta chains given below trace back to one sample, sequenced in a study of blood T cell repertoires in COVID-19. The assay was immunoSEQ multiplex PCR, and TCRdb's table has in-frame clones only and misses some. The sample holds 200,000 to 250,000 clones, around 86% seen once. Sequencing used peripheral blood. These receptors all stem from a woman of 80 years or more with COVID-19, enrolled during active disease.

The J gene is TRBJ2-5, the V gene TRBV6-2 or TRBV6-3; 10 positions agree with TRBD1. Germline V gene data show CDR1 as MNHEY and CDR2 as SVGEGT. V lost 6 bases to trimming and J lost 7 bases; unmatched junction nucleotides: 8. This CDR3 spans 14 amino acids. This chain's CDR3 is CASSRGTGVGTQYF. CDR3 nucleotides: TGTGCCAGCAGCAGGGGGACAGGGGTTGGGACCCAGTACTTC.

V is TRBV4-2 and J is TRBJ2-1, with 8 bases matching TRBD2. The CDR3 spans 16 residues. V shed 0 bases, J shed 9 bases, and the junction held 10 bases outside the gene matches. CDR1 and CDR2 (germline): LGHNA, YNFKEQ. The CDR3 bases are TGTGCCAGCAGCCAAGAGCGTCGGGGGGGCCGGGTTGAGCAGTTCTTC. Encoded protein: CASSQERRGGRVEQFF.

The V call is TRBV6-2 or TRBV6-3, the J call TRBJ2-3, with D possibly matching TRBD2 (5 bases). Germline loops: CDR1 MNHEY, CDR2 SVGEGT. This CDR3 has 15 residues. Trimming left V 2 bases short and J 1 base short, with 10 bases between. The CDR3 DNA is TGTGCCAGCAGTTACGAGGGCGCCCGCACAGATACGCAGTATTTT. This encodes CASSYEGARTDTQYF.

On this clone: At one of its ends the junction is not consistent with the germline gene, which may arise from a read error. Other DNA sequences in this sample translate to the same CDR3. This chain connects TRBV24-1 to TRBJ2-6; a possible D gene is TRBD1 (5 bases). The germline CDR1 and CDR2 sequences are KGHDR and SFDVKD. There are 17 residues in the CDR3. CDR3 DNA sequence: TGTGCTACCAGTGCCGACAGCCTAGGTCATGGGGCCAACGTCCTGACTTTC. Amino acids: CATSADSLGHGANVLTF.

The CDR3 bases are TGTGCCAGCATCGGGCAGGGGTTGAAGCCCCAGCATTTT. Protein sequence: CASIGQGLKPQHF. The rearrangement uses TRBV6-5 and TRBJ1-5, with a weak D call TRBD1 (6 bases). The CDR3 is 13 amino acids. V was shortened by 7 bases and J by 8 bases, with 15 bases between the two germline ends. Germline CDR1 and CDR2: MNHEY and SVGAGI.

The DNA for the CDR3 is TGCGCCAGCAGCCAAGCGGACAGGGGGCTCACAGATACGCAGTATTTT. It specifies CASSQADRGLTDTQYF. The chain carries TRBV4-1 and TRBJ2-3; 11 positions match TRBD1. CDR3 size: 16 residues. Trimming at V came to 1 base and at J to 2 bases, leaving 2 bases not matched to a gene. Germline V gene lookup returns CDR1 MGHRA and CDR2 YSYEKL.

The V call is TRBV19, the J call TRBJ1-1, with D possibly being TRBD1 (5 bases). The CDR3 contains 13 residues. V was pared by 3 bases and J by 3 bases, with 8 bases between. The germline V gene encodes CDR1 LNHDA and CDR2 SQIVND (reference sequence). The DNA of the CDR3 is TGTGCCAGTAGTATTCAGGGATACACTGAAGCTTTCTTT. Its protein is CASSIQGYTEAFF. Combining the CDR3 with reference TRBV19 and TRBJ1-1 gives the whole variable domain DGGITQSPKYLFRKEGQNVTLSCEQNLNHDAMYWYRQDPGQGLRLIYYSQIVNDFQKGDIAEGYSVSREKKESFPLTVTSAQKNPTAFYLCASSIQGYTEAFFGQGTRLTVV.

The CDR3 coding sequence is TGTGCCAGCAGTTACTCGGCAGGGAAAGCTTTCTTT. Encoded protein: CASSYSAGKAFF. V gene TRBV6-2 or TRBV6-3 combines with J gene TRBJ1-1, with D possibly being TRBD1 (5 bases). V lost 0 bases, J lost 9 bases, and 8 bases lay in between. Germline loops: CDR1 MNHEY, CDR2 SVGEGT. This CDR3 is built from 12 residues.

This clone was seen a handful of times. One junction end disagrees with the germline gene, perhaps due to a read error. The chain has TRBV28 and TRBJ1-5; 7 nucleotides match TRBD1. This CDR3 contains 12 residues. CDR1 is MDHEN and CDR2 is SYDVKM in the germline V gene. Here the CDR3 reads CASSLRRGTLFF. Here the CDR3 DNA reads TGTGCCAGCAGTTTACGCAGGGGGACATTATTTTTT. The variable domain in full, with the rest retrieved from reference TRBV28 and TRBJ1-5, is DVKVTQSSRYLVKRTGEKVFLECVQDMDHENMFWYRQDPGLGLRLIYFSYDVKMKEKGDIPEGYSVSREKKERFSLILESASTNQTSMYLCASSLRRGTLFFGDGTRLSIL.

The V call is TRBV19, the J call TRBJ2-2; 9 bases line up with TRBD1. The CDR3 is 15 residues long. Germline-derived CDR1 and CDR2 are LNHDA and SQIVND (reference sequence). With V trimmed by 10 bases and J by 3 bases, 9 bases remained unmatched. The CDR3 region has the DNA TGTGCCACCACGGGACAGGGAAGGGACACCGGGGAGCTGTTTTTT. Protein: CATTGQGRDTGELFF. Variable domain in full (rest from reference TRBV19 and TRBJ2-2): DGGITQSPKYLFRKEGQNVTLSCEQNLNHDAMYWYRQDPGQGLRLIYYSQIVNDFQKGDIAEGYSVSREKKESFPLTVTSAQKNPTAFYLCATTGQGRDTGELFFGEGSRLTVL.

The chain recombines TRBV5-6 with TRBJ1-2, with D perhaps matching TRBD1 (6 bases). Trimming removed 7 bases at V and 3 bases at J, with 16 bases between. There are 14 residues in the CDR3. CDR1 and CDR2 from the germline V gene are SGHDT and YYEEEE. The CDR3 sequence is CASGLLGGDYGYTF. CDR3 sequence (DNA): TGTGCCAGCGGATTACTAGGGGGAGACTATGGCTACACCTTC. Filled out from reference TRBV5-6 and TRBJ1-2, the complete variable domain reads DAGVTQSPTHLIKTRGQQVTLRCSPKSGHDTVSWYQQALGQGPQFIFQYYEEEERQRGNFPDRFSGHQFPNYSSELNVNALLLGDSALYLCASGLLGGDYGYTFGSGTRLTVV.

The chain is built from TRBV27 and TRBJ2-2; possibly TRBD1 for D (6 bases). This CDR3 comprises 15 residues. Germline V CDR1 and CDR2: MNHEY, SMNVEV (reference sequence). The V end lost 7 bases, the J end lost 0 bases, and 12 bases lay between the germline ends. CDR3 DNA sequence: TGTGCCAGCACCTTCGGGACAACGAACACCGGGGAGCTGTTTTTT. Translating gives CASTFGTTNTGELFF.

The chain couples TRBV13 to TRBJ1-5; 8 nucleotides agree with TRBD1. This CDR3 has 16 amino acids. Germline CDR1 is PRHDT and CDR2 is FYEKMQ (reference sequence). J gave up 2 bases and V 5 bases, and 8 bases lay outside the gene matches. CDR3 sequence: CASSISGTGGNQPQHF. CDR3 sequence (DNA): TGTGCCAGCAGCATATCCGGGACAGGAGGCAATCAGCCCCAGCATTTT. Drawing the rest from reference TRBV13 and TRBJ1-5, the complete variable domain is AAGVIQSPRHLIKEKRETATLKCYPIPRHDTVYWYQQGPGQDPQFLISFYEKMQSDKGSIPDRFSAQQFSDYHSELNMSSLELGDSALYFCASSISGTGGNQPQHFGDGTRLSIL.

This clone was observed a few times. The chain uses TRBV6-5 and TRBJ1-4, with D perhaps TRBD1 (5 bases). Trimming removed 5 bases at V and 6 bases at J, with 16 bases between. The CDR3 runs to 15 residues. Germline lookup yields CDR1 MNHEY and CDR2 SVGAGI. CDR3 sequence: CASSLLGTGDEKLFF. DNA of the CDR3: TGTGCCAGCAGTCTCCTCGGGACGGGGGATGAAAAACTGTTTTTT.

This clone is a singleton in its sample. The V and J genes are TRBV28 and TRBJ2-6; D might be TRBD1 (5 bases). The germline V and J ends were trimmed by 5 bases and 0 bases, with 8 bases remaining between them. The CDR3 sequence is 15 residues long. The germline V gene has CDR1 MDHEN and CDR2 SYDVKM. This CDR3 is CASSRQSSGANVLTF. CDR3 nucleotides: TGTGCCAGCAGTAGACAGTCCTCTGGGGCCAACGTCCTGACTTTC.

The CDR3 sequence is CASSLLISTDTQYF. Written as DNA, the CDR3 is TGTGCCAGCTCCCTACTTATTAGCACAGATACGCAGTATTTT. The rearrangement uses TRBV6-5 and TRBJ2-3, with D hard to call. Trimming stripped 8 bases from V and 0 bases from J, with 12 bases between. This CDR3 has 14 residues. Germline V gives CDR1 MNHEY, CDR2 SVGAGI.

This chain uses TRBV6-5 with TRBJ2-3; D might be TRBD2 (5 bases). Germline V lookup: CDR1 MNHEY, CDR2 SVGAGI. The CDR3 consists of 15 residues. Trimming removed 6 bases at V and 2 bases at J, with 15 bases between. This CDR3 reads CASRPLGAVTDTQYF. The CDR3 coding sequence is TGTGCCAGCAGACCCCTAGGAGCGGTCACAGATACGCAGTATTTT.

CDR3 amino acids: CARSLRAGKNSGNTIYF. The DNA of the CDR3 is TGTGCCAGGAGCTTGCGGGCAGGAAAAAACTCTGGAAACACCATATATTTT. The chain uses TRBV2 and TRBJ1-3; D is unresolved. Germline lookup yields CDR1 SNHLY and CDR2 FYNNEI. V lost 9 bases, J lost 0 bases, and 21 bases lay in between. CDR3 length: 17 amino acids.

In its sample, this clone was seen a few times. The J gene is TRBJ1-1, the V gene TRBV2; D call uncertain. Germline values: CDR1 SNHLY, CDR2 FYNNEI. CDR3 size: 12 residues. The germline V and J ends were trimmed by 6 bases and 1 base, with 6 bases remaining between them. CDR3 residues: CASRTQNTEAFF. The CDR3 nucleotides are TGTGCCAGCAGGACACAGAACACTGAAGCTTTCTTT.

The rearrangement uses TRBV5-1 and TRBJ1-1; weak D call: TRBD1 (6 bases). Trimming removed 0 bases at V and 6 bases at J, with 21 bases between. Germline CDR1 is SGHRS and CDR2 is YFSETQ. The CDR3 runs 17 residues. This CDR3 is CASSLVPTGGRSSEAFF. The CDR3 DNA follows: TGCGCCAGCAGCTTGGTACCTACGGGGGGCAGAAGTTCTGAAGCTTTCTTT. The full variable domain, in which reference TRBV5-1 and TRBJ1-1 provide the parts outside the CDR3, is KAGVTQTPRYLIKTRGQQVTLSCSPISGHRSVSWYQQTPGQGLQFLFEYFSETQRNKGNFPGRFSGRQFSNSRSEMNVSTLELGDSALYLCASSLVPTGGRSSEAFFGQGTRLTVV.

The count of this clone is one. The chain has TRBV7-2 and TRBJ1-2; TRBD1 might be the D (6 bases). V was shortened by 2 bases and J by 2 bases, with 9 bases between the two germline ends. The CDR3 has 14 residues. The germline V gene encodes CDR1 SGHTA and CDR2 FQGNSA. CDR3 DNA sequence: TGTGCCAGCAGCTTACATCAGGGGAACTATGGCTACACCTTC. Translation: CASSLHQGNYGYTF.

The DNA for the CDR3 is TGCGCCAGCAGCCCAAGGACAGGGGCTACAGAGACCCAGTACTTC. The encoded protein is CASSPRTGATETQYF. V and J are TRBV5-1 and TRBJ2-5; 9 positions match TRBD1. This CDR3 region has 15 residues. CDR1 is SGHRS, CDR2 YFSETQ, per germline. Trimming removed 4 bases from V and 4 bases from J; junction bases left unmatched: 8.

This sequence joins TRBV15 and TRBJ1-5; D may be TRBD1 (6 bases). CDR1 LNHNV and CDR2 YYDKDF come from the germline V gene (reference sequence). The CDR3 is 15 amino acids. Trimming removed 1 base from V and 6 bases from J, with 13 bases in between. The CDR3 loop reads CATSRAAGARQPQHF. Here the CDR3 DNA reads TGTGCCACCAGCAGAGCGGCAGGGGCACGTCAGCCCCAGCATTTT.